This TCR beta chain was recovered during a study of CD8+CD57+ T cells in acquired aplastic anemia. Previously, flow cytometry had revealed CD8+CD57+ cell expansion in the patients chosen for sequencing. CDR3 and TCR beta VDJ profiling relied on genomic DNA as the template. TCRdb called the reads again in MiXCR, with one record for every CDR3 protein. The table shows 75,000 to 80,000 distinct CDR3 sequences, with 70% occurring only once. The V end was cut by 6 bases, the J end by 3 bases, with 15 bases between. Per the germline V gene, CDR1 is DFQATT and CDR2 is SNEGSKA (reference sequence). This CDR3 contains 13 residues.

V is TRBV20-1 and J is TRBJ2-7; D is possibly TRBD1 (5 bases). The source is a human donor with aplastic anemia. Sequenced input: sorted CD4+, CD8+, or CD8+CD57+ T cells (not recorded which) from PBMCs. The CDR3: CSAWGRGVYEQYF. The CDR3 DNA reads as TGCAGTGCCTGGGGAAGGGGTGTCTACGAGCAGTACTTC.